The entry below describes one TCR beta chain. What it binds is unknown. The data were obtained in a study of T cells in Graves' hyperthyroidism and ophthalmopathy. Overall study results and limits: Blood samples included most of the expanded thyroid clonotypes exceeding 0.001.

Amplified regions were TCR beta CDR3 sequences from RNA transcripts. A first-round RT-PCR of the TCR CDR3 used the HTBI primer set. TCRdb reanalysed the multiplex PCR reads using MiXCR and keeps one entry per CDR3 protein. This table holds roughly 720,000 distinct CDR3 sequences, 17% found once. CDR1 is LGHDT and CDR2 is YNNKEL in the germline V gene (reference sequence). After removal of 3 bases from V and 7 bases from J, the junction contained 19 bases not matched to a gene. The CDR3 runs 19 residues. It was considered stable Graves' hyperthyroidism when ophthalmopathy did not progress within 18 months. Uncontrolled infection, other autoimmune disease, pregnancy or lactation excluded patients. In making diagnoses, clinical symptoms, serum thyroxine and TRAb, thyroid ultrasound and orbital computed tomography were all used.

The chain has TRBV3-1 and TRBJ1-3; 9 positions agree with TRBD1. The sequencing input was blood. This receptor was obtained from a man between 50 and 59 years old with Graves' hyperthyroidism. The CDR3 coding sequence is TGTGCCAGCAGCCAGTCACCGGGACAGGGTTTTTTAGCCAGGAACACCATATATTTT. It specifies CASSQSPGQGFLARNTIYF.